Below, one T cell receptor beta chain is given with its context. Its specificity is unknown. Germline CDR1 and CDR2: LGHDT and YNNKEL (reference sequence). Unmatched junction bases numbered 10, after V lost 3 bases and J lost 10 bases. The CDR3 sequence is 14 residues long. TCRB libraries came from RNA via three nested multiplex PCR rounds. TCRdb called the multiplex PCR reads again in MiXCR, with one record for every CDR3 protein. In the table there are about 32,000 distinct CDR3 sequences, 50% to 75% of which are singletons. The sample comes from a study of tumor-infiltrating lymphocytes in glioblastoma multiforme. Broader study findings: RNA-based TCR sequencing may distort clone frequencies, since cells carry unequal TCR transcript numbers. The TCR and somatic mutation analysis included just one glioblastoma patient.

The sample comprised brain tumor tissue. V and J are TRBV3-1 and TRBJ2-3, with 7 bases fitting TRBD2. This receptor was obtained from a male donor with glioblastoma. Written as DNA, the CDR3 is TGTGCCAGCAGCCATGGGAGGGCCGTTGGAGCGCAGTATTTT. This gives the protein CASSHGRAVGAQYF.